The sequence of this TCR beta chain was determined in a study of blood T cells in healthy people across ages. The use of a sample-barcoded 5' primer and a J-beta primer mix characterized a second PCR of roughly 7 to 12 cycles. Each CDR3 protein gets one entry after TCRdb re-called the 5' RACE reads with MiXCR. The sample lists roughly 800,000 distinct CDR3 sequences, over 45% occurring once. With each sample, at least 5 micrograms of total RNA were extracted. Germline V CDR1 and CDR2: SNHLY, FYNNEI. V was clipped by 8 bases and J by 6 bases; unmatched bases: 7. This CDR3 comprises 13 residues. The sample taken for sequencing was blood. The chain combines TRBV2 with TRBJ2-3; TRBD1 matches 8 bases. This TCR came from a man younger than 45 in good health. The CDR3 nucleotides read TGTGCCAGCCGTGGACAGGGAGGCGATACGCAGTATTTT. The encoded protein is CASRGQGGDTQYF.